This T cell receptor (beta chain) is from a study of T cell changes during pregnancy in multiple sclerosis. This CDR3 contains 13 residues. V lost 3 bases to trimming and J lost 1 base; unmatched junction nucleotides: 0. Germline V lookup: CDR1 GTSNPN, CDR2 SVGIG (reference sequence). The assay was immunoSEQ multiplex PCR, and TCRdb's table has in-frame clones only and misses some. Of 70,000 or so clones in the sample, around 90% were seen once. The source was CD4+ T cells from peripheral blood mononuclear cells, collected after pregnancy. This chain connects TRBV30 to TRBJ2-1; 7 bases map to TRBD1. The source is a female donor with multiple sclerosis, enrolled in a pregnancy study. As DNA, the CDR3 is TGTGCCTGGAGCAGGGGGTCCTACAATGAGCAGTTCTTC. Protein product: CAWSRGSYNEQFF.